This TCR beta chain was recorded in a study of CD8+CD57+ T cells in acquired aplastic anemia. General study findings and limits: Controls did not differ significantly from patients in CD8+ Simpson's diversity. Comparison of patients with controls identified around 30 shared CD8+ CDR3 sequences.

Comment on this clonotype: Antigen: not known. This sequence may be a read error, since a much larger clone differs from it by one base. This CDR3 fails to terminate in the conserved phenylalanine or tryptophan, so it likely reflects a read error.

It was genomic DNA that served as the template for profiling TCR beta VDJ and CDR3. TCRdb recomputed calls from the reads with MiXCR, one row per CDR3 protein. The data hold around 140,000 distinct CDR3 sequences, with more than 35% observed a single time. This CDR3 contains 17 residues. CDR1 SGDLS and CDR2 YYNGEE come from the germline V gene. The V segment lost 4 bases and the J segment 1 base; nucleotides outside the gene matches: 11. The TCR comes from a human donor in good health, serving as a control. The gene calls are TRBV9 and TRBJ2-3, with TRBD2 matching over 8 bases. The sample taken for sequencing was sorted CD4+, CD8+, or CD8+CD57+ T cells (not recorded which) from PBMCs. The CDR3 DNA sequence: TGTGCCAGCAGCAACCATCCTAGCGGGTCTCGCACAGATACGCAGTATCTT. Translated, it gives CASSNHPSGSRTDTQYL.